Given below is one T cell receptor (beta chain) in context. Authors' processing steps: Reference gene primer amplification gave nucleated cell count estimates. Assay: immunoSEQ multiplex PCR; the TCRdb copy retains only in-frame clones and omits some. V and J calls and clone size come straight from that table; D and trimming were deduced from the DNA. The table has some 120,000 clones, just under 80% seen once; the top ten hold more than 20%. This CDR3 has 13 residues. From germline, CDR1 is MNHEY and CDR2 SVGAGI. V lost 4 bases and J lost 3; bases outside the gene matches: 3. These data belong to a study of blood T cell repertoires in COVID-19. Across the whole study: COVID-19 samples from acute and convalescent phases originated in the United States, Italy and Spain. The analysed material was cDNA or gDNA that came from T cells, B-cell-depleted T cells, or PBMCs.

The chain is built from TRBV6-5 and TRBJ2-7; TRBD1 matches 7 bases. The sample consisted of peripheral blood. The TCR originated in a human donor in a cohort sampled during active COVID-19. CDR3 loop: CASSSDRVYEQYF. The CDR3 DNA sequence: TGTGCCAGCAGTTCCGACAGGGTCTACGAGCAGTACTTC.